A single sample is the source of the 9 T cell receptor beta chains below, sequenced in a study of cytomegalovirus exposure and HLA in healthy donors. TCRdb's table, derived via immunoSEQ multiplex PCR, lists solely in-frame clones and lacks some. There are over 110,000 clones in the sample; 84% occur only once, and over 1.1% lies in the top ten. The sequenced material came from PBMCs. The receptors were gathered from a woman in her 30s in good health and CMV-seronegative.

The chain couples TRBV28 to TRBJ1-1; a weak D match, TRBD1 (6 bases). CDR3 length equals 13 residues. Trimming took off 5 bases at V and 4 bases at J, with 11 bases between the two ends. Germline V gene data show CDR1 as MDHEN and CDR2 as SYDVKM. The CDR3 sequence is CASSPGQSTEAFF. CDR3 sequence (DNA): TGTGCCAGCAGTCCCGGACAGAGCACTGAAGCTTTCTTT.

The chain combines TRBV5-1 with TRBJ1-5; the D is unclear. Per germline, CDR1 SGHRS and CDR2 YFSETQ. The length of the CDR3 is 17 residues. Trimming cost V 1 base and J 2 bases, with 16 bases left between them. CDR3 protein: CASSLYPGGAGNQPQHF. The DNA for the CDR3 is TGCGCCAGCAGCTTGTACCCGGGCGGAGCGGGCAATCAGCCCCAGCATTTT.

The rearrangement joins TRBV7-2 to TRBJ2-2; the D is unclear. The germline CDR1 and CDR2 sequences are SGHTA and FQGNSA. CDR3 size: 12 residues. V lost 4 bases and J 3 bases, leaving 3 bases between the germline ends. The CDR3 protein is CASSSDTGELFF. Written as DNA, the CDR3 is TGTGCCAGCAGCTCGGACACCGGGGAGCTGTTTTTT.

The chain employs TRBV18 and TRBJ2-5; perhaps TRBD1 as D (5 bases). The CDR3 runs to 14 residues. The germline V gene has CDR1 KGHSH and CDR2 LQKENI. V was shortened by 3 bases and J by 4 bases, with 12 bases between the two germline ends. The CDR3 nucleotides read TGTGCCAGCTCACCGACAGCCTCGGGAGAGACCCAGTACTTC. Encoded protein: CASSPTASGETQYF.

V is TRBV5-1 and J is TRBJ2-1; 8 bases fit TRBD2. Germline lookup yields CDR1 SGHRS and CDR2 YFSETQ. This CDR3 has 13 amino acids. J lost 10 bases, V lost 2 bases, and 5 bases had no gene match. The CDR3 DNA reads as TGCGCCAGCAGCTTTAAAAGCGGGGGAGAGCAGTTCTTC. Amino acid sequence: CASSFKSGGEQFF.

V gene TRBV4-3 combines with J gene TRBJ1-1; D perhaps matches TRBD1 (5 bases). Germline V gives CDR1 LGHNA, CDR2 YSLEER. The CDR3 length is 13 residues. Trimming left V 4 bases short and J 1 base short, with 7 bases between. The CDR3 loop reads CASSRQTNTEAFF. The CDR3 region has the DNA TGCGCCAGCAGCCGACAGACGAACACTGAAGCTTTCTTT.

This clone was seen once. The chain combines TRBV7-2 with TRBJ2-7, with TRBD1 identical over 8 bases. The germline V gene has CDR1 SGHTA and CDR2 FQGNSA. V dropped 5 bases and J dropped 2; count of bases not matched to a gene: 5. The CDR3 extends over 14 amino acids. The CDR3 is CASSTGQGPYEQYF. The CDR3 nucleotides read TGTGCCAGCAGCACCGGACAGGGACCCTACGAGCAGTACTTC.

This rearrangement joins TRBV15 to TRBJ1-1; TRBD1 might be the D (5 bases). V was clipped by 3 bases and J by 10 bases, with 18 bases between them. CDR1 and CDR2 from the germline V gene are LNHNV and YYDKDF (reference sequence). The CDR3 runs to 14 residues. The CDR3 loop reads CATSRGREGPVAFF. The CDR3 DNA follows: TGTGCCACCAGCAGGGGGAGGGAGGGGCCTGTAGCTTTCTTT. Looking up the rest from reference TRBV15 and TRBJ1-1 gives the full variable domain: DAMVIQNPRYQVTQFGKPVTLSCSQTLNHNVMYWYQQKSSQAPKLLFHYYDKDFNNEADTPDNFQSRRPNTSFCFLDIRSPGLGDTAMYLCATSRGREGPVAFFGQGTRLTVV.

The CDR3 coding sequence is TGTGCCAGCAAGGGGTACAATGAGCAGTTCTTC. This codes for CASKGYNEQFF. The rearrangement links TRBV2 to TRBJ2-1; D might be TRBD1 (5 bases). The CDR3 length is 11 residues. CDR1 and CDR2 from the germline V gene are SNHLY and FYNNEI. Trimming pared 7 bases from V and 4 bases from J, leaving 5 bases between. The full variable domain, completed using reference TRBV2 and TRBJ2-1, is EPEVTQTPSHQVTQMGQEVILRCVPISNHLYFYWYRQILGQKVEFLVSFYNNEISEKSEIFDDQFSVERPDGSNFTLKIRSTKLEDSAMYFCASKGYNEQFFGPGTRLTVL.